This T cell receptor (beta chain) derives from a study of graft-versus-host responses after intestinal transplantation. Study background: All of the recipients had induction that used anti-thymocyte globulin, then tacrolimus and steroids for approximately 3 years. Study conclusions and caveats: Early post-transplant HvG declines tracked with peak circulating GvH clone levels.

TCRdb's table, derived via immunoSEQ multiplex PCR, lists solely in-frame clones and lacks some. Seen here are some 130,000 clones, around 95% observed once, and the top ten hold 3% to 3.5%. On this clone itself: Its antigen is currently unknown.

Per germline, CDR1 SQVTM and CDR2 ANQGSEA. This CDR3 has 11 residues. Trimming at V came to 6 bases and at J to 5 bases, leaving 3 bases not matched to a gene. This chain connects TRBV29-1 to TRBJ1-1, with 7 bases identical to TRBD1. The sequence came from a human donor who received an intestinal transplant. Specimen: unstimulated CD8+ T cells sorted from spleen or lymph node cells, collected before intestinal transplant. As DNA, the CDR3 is TGCAGCGTCAGGGGGGTGACTGAAGCTTTCTTT. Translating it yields CSVRGVTEAFF.